The 20 T cell receptor beta chains in this list originate from one sample, sequenced in a study of T cell changes during pregnancy in multiple sclerosis. Data came from immunoSEQ multiplex PCR; TCRdb stores just in-frame clones and leaves some out. The table records about 36,000 clones, 92% of them present only once. The sequencing used CD4+ T cells from peripheral blood mononuclear cells, collected after pregnancy. The receptors derive from a female donor with multiple sclerosis, enrolled in a pregnancy study.

J is TRBJ2-2 and V is TRBV27; no definite D call. Between the trimmed V and J ends, which lost 6 bases and 0 bases, there was a span of 17 bases. The CDR3 is 17 amino acids. Germline CDR1 MNHEY, CDR2 SMNVEV (reference sequence). CDR3 amino acids: CASRVLSLAPNTGELFF. The CDR3 coding sequence is TGTGCCAGCAGGGTCCTCTCCTTGGCCCCGAACACCGGGGAGCTGTTTTTT.

V is TRBV5-1 and J is TRBJ1-5, with a possible D match to TRBD1 (6 bases). The CDR3 has 15 amino acids. Per the germline V gene, CDR1 is SGHRS and CDR2 is YFSETQ. Trimming took 4 bases from V and 2 from J, leaving 13 bases between them. CDR3 nucleotide sequence: TGCGCCAGCAGCCTGACTTCAGGGGGCAATCAGCCCCAGCATTTT. Amino acid sequence: CASSLTSGGNQPQHF.

This clone was seen just once. The chain carries TRBV2 and TRBJ2-2; D is possibly TRBD2 (5 bases). The CDR3 runs to 16 residues. Trimming took off 1 base at V and 0 bases at J, with 9 bases between the two ends. Germline CDR1 reads SNHLY; CDR2 reads FYNNEI. The CDR3 DNA reads as TGTGCCAGCAGTGAAGAAGGGAGAGCGAACACCGGGGAGCTGTTTTTT. It specifies CASSEEGRANTGELFF.

CDR3 protein: CASSVTGGQETQYF. In DNA, the CDR3 is TGTGCCAGCAGCGTGACAGGGGGTCAAGAGACCCAGTACTTC. V usage is TRBV5-5 and J usage is TRBJ2-5; 9 bases fit TRBD1. Trimming removed 4 bases from V and 2 bases from J; junction bases left unmatched: 3. CDR3 size: 14 residues. The germline V gene encodes CDR1 SGHKS and CDR2 YYEKEE (reference sequence). Filled out from reference TRBV5-5 and TRBJ2-5, the complete variable domain reads DAGVTQSPTHLIKTRGQQVTLRCSPISGHKSVSWYQQVLGQGPQFIFQYYEKEERGRGNFPDRFSARQFPNYSSELNVNALLLGDSALYLCASSVTGGQETQYFGPGTRLLVL.

This chain joins TRBV11-2 and TRBJ1-2, with 9 bases lining up with TRBD1. The CDR3 length is 16 residues. Germline CDR1 reads SGHAT; CDR2 reads FQNNGV. The V gene end was trimmed by 8 bases and the J gene end by 3 bases; junction bases not matched to a gene: 13. CDR3 nucleotide sequence: TGTGCCAGCCGGGGGACCGGGACAGGGACTTACTATGGCTACACCTTC. Protein sequence: CASRGTGTGTYYGYTF.

This clone has just one count. The chain uses TRBV19 and TRBJ2-1; D possibly corresponds to TRBD2 (6 bases). V shed 6 bases and J shed 5 bases, with 17 bases lying between them. In germline, CDR1 is LNHDA, CDR2 SQIVND (reference sequence). CDR3 length: 15 residues. Here the CDR3 reads CASSGTRESNNEQFF. The CDR3 region has the DNA TGTGCCAGTAGCGGGACGCGGGAATCCAACAATGAGCAGTTCTTC.

V gene TRBV27 combines with J gene TRBJ1-1; D possibly corresponds to TRBD1 (5 bases). The germline gives CDR1 MNHEY, CDR2 SMNVEV (reference sequence). The CDR3 is made up of 14 amino acids. V was trimmed by 6 bases and J by 7 bases, leaving 18 bases between them. The CDR3 region is CASRTLGRGYEAFF. The CDR3 DNA follows: TGTGCCAGCAGGACCCTGGGGAGGGGTTATGAAGCTTTCTTT.

V and J are TRBV21-1 and TRBJ1-4; no check of the table's D call, TRBD1, against the DNA was made. TRBV21-1 is a recognized pseudogene. The CDR3 sequence is 13 residues long. CDR3 in DNA: TGTGCCAGCAAAAGGGGGACTAATGAAAAACTGTTTTTT. Translated, it gives CASKRGTNEKLFF.

The V and J genes are TRBV2 and TRBJ1-1, with D unclear. Germline CDR1 is SNHLY and CDR2 is FYNNEI. Deletions cut 4 bases from V and 1 base from J, with 13 bases between. The CDR3 totals 15 residues. CDR3 nucleotides: TGTGCCAGCAGTGTGAGTGAGGGCGCGAACACTGAAGCTTTCTTT. It specifies CASSVSEGANTEAFF.

The chain uses TRBV7-3 and TRBJ2-3, with 10 bases lining up with TRBD1. The CDR3 extends over 14 amino acids. CDR1 is SGHTA and CDR2 is FQGTGA in the germline V gene. Trimming cost V 4 bases and J 6 bases; bases outside gene matches: 4. The CDR3 nucleotides read TGTGCCAGCAGCTCCCGACAGGGGGCTGATACGCAGTATTTT. Protein: CASSSRQGADTQYF.

By share, this clone ranks as medium-sized. The chain has TRBV7-6 and TRBJ1-5; the D is unclear. The V and J ends lost 0 bases and 9 bases respectively, with 18 bases between them. The CDR3 consists of 16 residues. Germline V gene sequence: CDR1 SGHVS, CDR2 FNYEAQ. CDR3 coding DNA: TGTGCCAGCAGCTTAGCTAGTCCGGGTGGCAGTGGGCCCCAGCATTTT. Translating gives CASSLASPGGSGPQHF.

This chain joins TRBV28 and TRBJ2-1, with 9 positions matching TRBD1. CDR3 length: 15 residues. V lost 6 bases and J lost 9; bases outside the gene matches: 12. Germline values: CDR1 MDHEN, CDR2 SYDVKM. The CDR3 loop is CASSLPGQGSAEQFF. In nucleotides, the CDR3 is TGTGCCAGCAGCCTGCCGGGACAGGGATCCGCTGAGCAGTTCTTC. Supplemented by reference TRBV28 and TRBJ2-1, the full variable domain reads DVKVTQSSRYLVKRTGEKVFLECVQDMDHENMFWYRQDPGLGLRLIYFSYDVKMKEKGDIPEGYSVSREKKERFSLILESASTNQTSMYLCASSLPGQGSAEQFFGPGTRLTVL.

V gene TRBV7-3 combines with J gene TRBJ2-3; D unresolved. CDR3 size: 14 residues. V shed 5 bases and J shed 1 base, with 10 bases lying between them. The V gene's germline CDR1 is SGHTA and CDR2 FQGTGA. The CDR3 nucleotides are TGTGCCAGCAGCGCGAATTCTGGCACAGATACGCAGTATTTT. This sequence encodes CASSANSGTDTQYF.

V is TRBV19 and J is TRBJ1-1, with 8 nucleotides matching TRBD1. Trimming took 4 bases from V and 7 from J; bases not matched to a gene: 2. The length of the CDR3 is 12 residues. Germline lookup yields CDR1 LNHDA and CDR2 SQIVND (reference sequence). The CDR3 DNA reads as TGTGCCAGTAGTACCGACAGGGGTGAAGCTTTCTTT. It is translated as CASSTDRGEAFF.

The V and J genes are TRBV7-6 and TRBJ1-5; 7 bases are shared with TRBD1. Germline loops: CDR1 SGHVS, CDR2 FNYEAQ. CDR3 length equals 17 residues. Trimming cost V 1 base and J 1 base; bases outside gene matches: 7. This CDR3 reads CASSLGTGPGSNQPQHF. For the CDR3, the DNA is TGTGCCAGCAGCTTAGGGACAGGCCCAGGGAGCAATCAGCCCCAGCATTTT.

The genes are TRBV4-3 and TRBJ1-4; D possibly corresponds to TRBD1 (5 bases). V was cut by 1 base and J by 3 bases, with 12 bases left in between. This CDR3 is built from 16 residues. CDR1 is LGHNA and CDR2 is YSLEER in the germline V gene. This CDR3 reads CASSQGRGGANEKLFF. Here the CDR3 DNA reads TGCGCCAGCAGCCAAGGAAGGGGCGGGGCTAATGAAAAACTGTTTTTT.

The V call is TRBV10-3, the J call TRBJ2-3; the D gene is possibly TRBD2 (5 bases). Germline V gene lookup returns CDR1 ENHRY and CDR2 SYGVKD. The CDR3 is 16 residues long. Trimming removed 1 base at V and 2 bases at J, with 13 bases between. In DNA form, the CDR3 reads TGTGCCATCAGTGAGTTTGGACTTACTAACACAGATACGCAGTATTTT. Its translation: CAISEFGLTNTDTQYF.

V is TRBV7-2 and J is TRBJ2-3, with a tentative D call TRBD1 (6 bases). This CDR3 is 14 amino acids long. Germline loops: CDR1 SGHTA, CDR2 FQGNSA. Trimming stripped 2 bases from V and 5 bases from J, with 11 bases between. The CDR3 DNA reads TGTGCCAGCAGCTTACTGGGGGCGGGAGATACGCAGTATTTT. Amino acids: CASSLLGAGDTQYF.

This chain connects TRBV6-6 to TRBJ2-2, with D perhaps TRBD1 (5 bases). Per the germline V gene, CDR1 is MNHNY and CDR2 is SVGAGI (reference sequence). CDR3 size: 15 residues. V was cut by 7 bases and J by 4 bases, with 16 bases left in between. The CDR3 is CASIQGHPGTGELFF. The CDR3 DNA is TGTGCCAGCATCCAAGGACATCCGGGCACCGGGGAGCTGTTTTTT.

The sample holds one count of this clone. The chain has TRBV5-5 and TRBJ2-5, with 7 positions matching TRBD2. Trimming removed 2 bases from V and 5 bases from J; junction bases left unmatched: 12. The germline V gene has CDR1 SGHKS and CDR2 YYEKEE (reference sequence). The CDR3 is 16 amino acids. For the CDR3, the DNA is TGTGCCAGCAGCTTTGGGAGGGGCTCTATCGGGGAGACCCAGTACTTC. Its protein is CASSFGRGSIGETQYF.